The 8 T cell receptor beta chains below come from one sample, sequenced in a study of beta chain features in type 1 diabetes. The study reverse transcribed the entire isolated RNA, so it sequenced expressed TCRB transcripts. Produced via immunoSEQ multiplex PCR; TCRdb's table is partial and in-frame only. The data contain hundreds of thousands of clones, approximately 16% of them seen just once; the ten biggest clones take up around 0.015%. Study-wide findings and caveats: Shortening that was moderate but significant affected the TCRB CDR3s of Type 1 diabetes patients in all four CD4+ subsets.

What these receptors recognize is not known. What was sequenced was naive CD4+ T cells from blood. The receptors here all came from a man between 18 and 29 years old with type 1 diabetes.

This clone came up a few times. Here the CDR3 reads CASSLGPRSGGDTEAFF. The CDR3 DNA sequence: TGCGCCAGCAGCTTGGGTCCACGTTCGGGGGGGGACACTGAAGCTTTCTTT. The chain combines TRBV5-1 with TRBJ1-1, with a weak D call TRBD1 (5 bases). The CDR3 is made up of 17 amino acids. Germline V CDR1 and CDR2: SGHRS, YFSETQ. V was shortened by 0 bases and J by 3 bases, with 18 bases between the two germline ends.

The gene calls are TRBV30 and TRBJ2-3; 10 positions agree with TRBD2. The ends lost 3 bases at V and 4 bases at J; junction bases unmatched: 7. This CDR3 region has 15 residues. The germline V gene has CDR1 GTSNPN and CDR2 SVGIG (reference sequence). The CDR3 region is CAWSESSGRADTQYF. The DNA for the CDR3 is TGTGCCTGGAGCGAATCTAGCGGGAGAGCAGATACGCAGTATTTT.

The chain couples TRBV28 to TRBJ2-7; possible D gene TRBD2, 5 bases. The germline CDR1 and CDR2 sequences are MDHEN and SYDVKM. The CDR3 length is 12 residues. Trimming shortened V by 6 bases and J by 6 bases, and 12 bases separated the two germline ends. Written as DNA, the CDR3 is TGTGCCAGCAGCCAAGCTGGAGGCGAGCAGTACTTC. Translated: CASSQAGGEQYF.

This clone was detected a few times. V usage is TRBV9 and J usage is TRBJ2-3; D is undetermined. Trimming left V 4 bases short and J 2 bases short, with 11 bases between. The CDR3 totals 14 residues. The germline CDR1 and CDR2 sequences are SGDLS and YYNGEE. The DNA for the CDR3 is TGTGCCAGCAGCCCGTCCCCTACCACAGATACGCAGTATTTT. It is translated as CASSPSPTTDTQYF. Supplemented by reference TRBV9 and TRBJ2-3, the full variable domain reads DSGVTQTPKHLITATGQRVTLRCSPRSGDLSVYWYQQSLDQGLQFLIQYYNGEERAKGNILERFSAQQFPDLHSELNLSSLELGDSALYFCASSPSPTTDTQYFGPGTRLTVL.

This clone was observed a few times. The gene calls are TRBV6-5 and TRBJ2-7; 9 nucleotides match TRBD2. V was pared by 4 bases and J by 2 bases, with 6 bases of the junction left unmatched. The CDR3 contains 15 residues. Looked up from germline, CDR1 is MNHEY and CDR2 is SVGAGI. The CDR3 region is CASSFGQRGAYEQYF. The CDR3 DNA reads TGTGCCAGCAGTTTCGGACAGCGGGGGGCCTACGAGCAGTACTTC.

The rearrangement joins TRBV2 to TRBJ1-1; D is undetermined. The CDR3 length is 17 residues. Germline V gene sequence: CDR1 SNHLY, CDR2 FYNNEI. Trimming took 5 bases from V and 0 from J, leaving 19 bases between them. CDR3 nucleotides: TGTGCCAGCAGTCAGTTGGCCATTGGAACAGTGAACACTGAAGCTTTCTTT. It yields the protein CASSQLAIGTVNTEAFF.

The gene calls are TRBV19 and TRBJ2-5, with TRBD2 identical over 7 bases. Germline CDR1 is LNHDA and CDR2 is SQIVND (reference sequence). V shed 8 bases and J 2 bases; nucleotides not matched to a gene: 14. There are 16 residues in the CDR3. The CDR3 region is CASHTTGRGSQETQYF. Here the CDR3 DNA reads TGTGCCAGTCATACGACGGGGCGGGGGAGTCAAGAGACCCAGTACTTC. Together with reference TRBV19 and TRBJ2-5, the CDR3 gives the full variable domain: DGGITQSPKYLFRKEGQNVTLSCEQNLNHDAMYWYRQDPGQGLRLIYYSQIVNDFQKGDIAEGYSVSREKKESFPLTVTSAQKNPTAFYLCASHTTGRGSQETQYFGPGTRLLVL.

This clone was counted a few times. Other DNA sequences in the same sample also yield this CDR3. The J gene is TRBJ2-5, the V gene TRBV5-1; D is unresolved. Germline CDR1 SGHRS, CDR2 YFSETQ. The CDR3 is 11 residues long. V lost 1 base, J lost 5 bases, and 3 bases lay in between. The CDR3 reads CASSLRETQYF. The CDR3 region has the DNA TGCGCCAGCAGCTTGCGTGAGACCCAGTACTTC.